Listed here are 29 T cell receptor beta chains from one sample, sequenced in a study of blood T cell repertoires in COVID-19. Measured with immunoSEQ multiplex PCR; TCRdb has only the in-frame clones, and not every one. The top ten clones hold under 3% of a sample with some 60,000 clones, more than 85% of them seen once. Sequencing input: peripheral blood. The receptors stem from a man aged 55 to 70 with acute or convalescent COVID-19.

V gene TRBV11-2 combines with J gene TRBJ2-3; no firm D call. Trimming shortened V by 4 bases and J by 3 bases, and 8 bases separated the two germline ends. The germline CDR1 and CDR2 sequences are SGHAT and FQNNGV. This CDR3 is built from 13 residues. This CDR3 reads CASSSIRTDTQYF. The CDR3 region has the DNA TGTGCCAGCAGCTCTATCCGGACAGATACGCAGTATTTT.

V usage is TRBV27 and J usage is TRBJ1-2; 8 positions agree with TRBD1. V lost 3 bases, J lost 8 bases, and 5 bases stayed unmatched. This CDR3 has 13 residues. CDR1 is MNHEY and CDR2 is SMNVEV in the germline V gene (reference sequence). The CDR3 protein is CASSFRQGNGYTF. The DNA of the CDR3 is TGTGCCAGCAGTTTTCGACAGGGGAACGGCTACACCTTC.

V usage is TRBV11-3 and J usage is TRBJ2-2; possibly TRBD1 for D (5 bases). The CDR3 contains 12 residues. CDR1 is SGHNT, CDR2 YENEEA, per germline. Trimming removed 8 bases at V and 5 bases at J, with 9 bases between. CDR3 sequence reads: CASGAGTGELFF. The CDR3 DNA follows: TGTGCCAGCGGGGCAGGGACCGGGGAGCTGTTTTTT.

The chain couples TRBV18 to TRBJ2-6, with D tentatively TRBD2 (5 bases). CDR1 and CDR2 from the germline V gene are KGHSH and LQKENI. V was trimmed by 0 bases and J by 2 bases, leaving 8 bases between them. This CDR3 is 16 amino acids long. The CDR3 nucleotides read TGTGCCAGCTCACCACCGGTGAGGGCTGGGGCCAACGTCCTGACTTTC. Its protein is CASSPPVRAGANVLTF.

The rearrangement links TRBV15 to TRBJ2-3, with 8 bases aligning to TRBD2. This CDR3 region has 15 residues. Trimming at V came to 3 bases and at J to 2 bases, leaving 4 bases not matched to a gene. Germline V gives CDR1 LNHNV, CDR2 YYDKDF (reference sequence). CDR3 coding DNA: TGTGCCACCAGCAGGTTAGCGGGACTCACAGATACGCAGTATTTT. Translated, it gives CATSRLAGLTDTQYF. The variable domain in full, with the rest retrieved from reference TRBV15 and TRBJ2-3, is DAMVIQNPRYQVTQFGKPVTLSCSQTLNHNVMYWYQQKSSQAPKLLFHYYDKDFNNEADTPDNFQSRRPNTSFCFLDIRSPGLGDTAMYLCATSRLAGLTDTQYFGPGTRLTVL.

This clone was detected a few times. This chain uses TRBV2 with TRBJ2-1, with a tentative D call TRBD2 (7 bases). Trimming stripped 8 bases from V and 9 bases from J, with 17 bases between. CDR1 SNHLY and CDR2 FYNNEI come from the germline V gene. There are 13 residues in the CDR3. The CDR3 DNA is TGTGCCAGCGAGACAGGACTAGAGGGTGAGCAGTTCTTC. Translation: CASETGLEGEQFF.

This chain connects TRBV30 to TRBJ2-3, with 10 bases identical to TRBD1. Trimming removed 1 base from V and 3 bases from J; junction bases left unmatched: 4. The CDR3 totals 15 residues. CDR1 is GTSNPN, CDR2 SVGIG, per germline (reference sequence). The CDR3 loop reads CAWSAWTGGTDTQYF. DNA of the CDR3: TGTGCCTGGAGTGCCTGGACAGGGGGAACAGATACGCAGTATTTT.

This CDR3 reads CASSLVGSGELFF. The CDR3 DNA reads as TGCGCCAGCAGCTTGGTCGGGTCCGGGGAGCTGTTTTTT. V is TRBV5-1 and J is TRBJ2-2; D is uncertain. The V gene's germline CDR1 is SGHRS and CDR2 YFSETQ. This CDR3 region has 13 residues. V was trimmed by 0 bases and J by 6 bases, leaving 6 bases between them.

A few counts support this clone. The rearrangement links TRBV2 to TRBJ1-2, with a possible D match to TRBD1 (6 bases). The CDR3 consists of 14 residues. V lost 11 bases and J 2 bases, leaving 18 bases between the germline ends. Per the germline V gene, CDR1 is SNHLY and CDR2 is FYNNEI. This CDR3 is CARGGPQLNYGYTF. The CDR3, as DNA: TGTGCCCGAGGGGGTCCCCAATTAAACTATGGCTACACCTTC.

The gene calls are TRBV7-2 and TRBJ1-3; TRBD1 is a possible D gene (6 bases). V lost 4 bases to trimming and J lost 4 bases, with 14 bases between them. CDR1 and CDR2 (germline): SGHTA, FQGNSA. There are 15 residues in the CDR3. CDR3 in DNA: TGTGCCAGCAGCTCAGCTACAGGGTCCGGAAACACCATATATTTT. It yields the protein CASSSATGSGNTIYF.

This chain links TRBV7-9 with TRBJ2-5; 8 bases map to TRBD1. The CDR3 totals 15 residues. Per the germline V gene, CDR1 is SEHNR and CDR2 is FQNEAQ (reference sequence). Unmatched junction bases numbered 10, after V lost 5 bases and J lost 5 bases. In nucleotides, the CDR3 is TGTGCCAGCAGCCGATCGACAGGGGCGGGGGAGACCCAGTACTTC. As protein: CASSRSTGAGETQYF.

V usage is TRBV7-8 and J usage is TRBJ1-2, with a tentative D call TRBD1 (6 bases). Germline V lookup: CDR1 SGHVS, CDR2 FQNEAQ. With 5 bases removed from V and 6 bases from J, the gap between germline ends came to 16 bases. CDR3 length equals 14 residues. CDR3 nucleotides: TGTGCCAGCAGCCCATACAGGGAAGTCCATGGCTACACCTTC. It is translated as CASSPYREVHGYTF.

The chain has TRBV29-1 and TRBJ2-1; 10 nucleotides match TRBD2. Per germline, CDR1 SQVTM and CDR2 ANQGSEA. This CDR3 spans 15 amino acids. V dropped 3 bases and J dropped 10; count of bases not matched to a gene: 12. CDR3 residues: CSVERTSGVAWEQFF. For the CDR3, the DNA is TGCAGCGTTGAGAGGACTAGCGGAGTGGCCTGGGAGCAGTTCTTC.

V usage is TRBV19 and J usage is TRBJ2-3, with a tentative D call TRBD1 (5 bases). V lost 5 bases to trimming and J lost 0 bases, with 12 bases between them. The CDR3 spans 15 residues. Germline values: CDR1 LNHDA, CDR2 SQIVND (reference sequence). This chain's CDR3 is CASSGWGYSTDTQYF. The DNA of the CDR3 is TGTGCCAGTAGTGGTTGGGGCTATAGCACAGATACGCAGTATTTT. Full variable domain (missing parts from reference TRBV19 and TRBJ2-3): DGGITQSPKYLFRKEGQNVTLSCEQNLNHDAMYWYRQDPGQGLRLIYYSQIVNDFQKGDIAEGYSVSREKKESFPLTVTSAQKNPTAFYLCASSGWGYSTDTQYFGPGTRLTVL.

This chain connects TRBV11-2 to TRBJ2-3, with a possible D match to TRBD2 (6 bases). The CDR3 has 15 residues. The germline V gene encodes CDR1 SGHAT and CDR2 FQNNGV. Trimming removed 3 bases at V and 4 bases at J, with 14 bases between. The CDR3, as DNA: TGTGCCAGCAGCTTGTGGCGGGATCCCCCAGATACGCAGTATTTT. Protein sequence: CASSLWRDPPDTQYF.

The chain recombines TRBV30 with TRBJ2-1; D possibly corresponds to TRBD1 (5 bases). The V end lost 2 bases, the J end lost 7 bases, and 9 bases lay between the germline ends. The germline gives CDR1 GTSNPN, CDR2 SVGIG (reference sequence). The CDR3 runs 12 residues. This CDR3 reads CAWSLRANEQFF. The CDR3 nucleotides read TGTGCCTGGAGTCTCAGGGCTAATGAGCAGTTCTTC.

The CDR3 here is CASSSGQGAYEQYF. The CDR3 DNA is TGCGCCAGCAGCTCCGGACAGGGCGCCTACGAGCAGTACTTC. The chain combines TRBV5-1 with TRBJ2-7, with 8 bases aligning to TRBD1. CDR3 length equals 14 residues. Germline V lookup: CDR1 SGHRS, CDR2 YFSETQ. V was pared by 3 bases and J by 2 bases, with 4 bases of the junction left unmatched.

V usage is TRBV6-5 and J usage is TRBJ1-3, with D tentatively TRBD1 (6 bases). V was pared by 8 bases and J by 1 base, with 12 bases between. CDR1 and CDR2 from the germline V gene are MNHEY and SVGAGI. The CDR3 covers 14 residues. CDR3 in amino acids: CASAPRGSGNTIYF. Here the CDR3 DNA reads TGTGCCAGCGCCCCCAGGGGTTCTGGAAACACCATATATTTT.

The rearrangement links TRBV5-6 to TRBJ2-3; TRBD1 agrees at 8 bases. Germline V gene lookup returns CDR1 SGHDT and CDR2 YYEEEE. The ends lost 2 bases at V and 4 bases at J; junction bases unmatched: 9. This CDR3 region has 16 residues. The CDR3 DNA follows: TGTGCCAGCAGCTTATTGACAGGGGATTTTTCAGATACGCAGTATTTT. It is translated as CASSLLTGDFSDTQYF.

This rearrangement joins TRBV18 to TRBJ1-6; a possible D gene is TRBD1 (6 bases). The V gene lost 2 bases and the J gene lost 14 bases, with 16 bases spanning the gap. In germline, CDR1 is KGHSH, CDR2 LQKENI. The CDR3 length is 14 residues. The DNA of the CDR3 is TGTGCCAGCTCACCAAGGTCGGAACAGGGCGCCCTCCACTTT. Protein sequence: CASSPRSEQGALHF.

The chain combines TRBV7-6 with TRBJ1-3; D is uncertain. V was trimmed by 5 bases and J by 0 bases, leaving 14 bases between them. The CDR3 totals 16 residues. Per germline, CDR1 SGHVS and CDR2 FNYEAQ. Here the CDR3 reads CASSPGKVTSGNTIYF. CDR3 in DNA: TGTGCCAGCAGCCCCGGGAAGGTAACCTCTGGAAACACCATATATTTT.

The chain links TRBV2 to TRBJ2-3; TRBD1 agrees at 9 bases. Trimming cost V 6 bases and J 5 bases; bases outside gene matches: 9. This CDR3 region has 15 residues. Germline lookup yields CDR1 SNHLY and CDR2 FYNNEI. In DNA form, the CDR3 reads TGTGCCAGCAGCTCACAGGGGGCGGGTGGAGATACGCAGTATTTT. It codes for CASSSQGAGGDTQYF.

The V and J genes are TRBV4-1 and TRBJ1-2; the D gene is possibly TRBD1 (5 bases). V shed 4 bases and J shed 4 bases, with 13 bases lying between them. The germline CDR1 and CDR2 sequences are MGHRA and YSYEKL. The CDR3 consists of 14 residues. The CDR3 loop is CASSPQTETYGYTF. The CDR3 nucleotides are TGCGCCAGCAGCCCTCAGACAGAAACCTATGGCTACACCTTC.

This chain's CDR3 is CAISSQGVNTEAFF. CDR3 in DNA: TGTGCCATCAGTTCCCAGGGGGTCAACACTGAAGCTTTCTTT. The rearrangement links TRBV10-3 to TRBJ1-1; 7 positions agree with TRBD1. This CDR3 spans 14 amino acids. Germline CDR1 reads ENHRY; CDR2 reads SYGVKD. The J segment lost 2 bases and the V segment lost 5 bases, leaving 5 bases of the junction unmatched.

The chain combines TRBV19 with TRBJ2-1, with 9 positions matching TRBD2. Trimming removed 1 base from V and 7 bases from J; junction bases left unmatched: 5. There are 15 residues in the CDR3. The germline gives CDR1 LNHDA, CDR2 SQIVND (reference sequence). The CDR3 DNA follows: TGTGCCAGTAGTATAGCTAGCGGGATCGTTAATGAGCAGTTCTTC. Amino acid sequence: CASSIASGIVNEQFF.

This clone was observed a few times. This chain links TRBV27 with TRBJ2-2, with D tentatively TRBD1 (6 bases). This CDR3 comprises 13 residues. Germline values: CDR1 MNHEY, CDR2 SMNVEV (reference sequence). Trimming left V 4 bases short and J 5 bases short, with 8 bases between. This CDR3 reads CASSSRGTGELFF. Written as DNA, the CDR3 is TGTGCCAGCAGTTCAAGGGGGACCGGGGAGCTGTTTTTT.

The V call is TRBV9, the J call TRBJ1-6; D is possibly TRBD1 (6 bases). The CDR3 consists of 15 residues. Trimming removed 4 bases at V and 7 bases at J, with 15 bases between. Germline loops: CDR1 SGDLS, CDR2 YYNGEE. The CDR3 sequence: CASSSLQGGNSPLHF. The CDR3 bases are TGTGCCAGCAGCTCCCTACAGGGAGGGAATTCACCCCTCCACTTT.

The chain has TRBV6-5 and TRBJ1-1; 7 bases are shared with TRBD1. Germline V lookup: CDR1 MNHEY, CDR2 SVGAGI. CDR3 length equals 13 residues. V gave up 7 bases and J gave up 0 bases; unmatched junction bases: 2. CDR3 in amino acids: CASTGQLNTEAFF. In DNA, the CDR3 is TGTGCCAGCACGGGACAGCTGAACACTGAAGCTTTCTTT.

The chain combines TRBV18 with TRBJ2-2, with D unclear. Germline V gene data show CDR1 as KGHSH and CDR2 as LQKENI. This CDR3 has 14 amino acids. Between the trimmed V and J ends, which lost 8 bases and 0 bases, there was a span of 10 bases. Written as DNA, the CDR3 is TGTGCCAGCCTCTCCCTCTCGAACACCGGGGAGCTGTTTTTT. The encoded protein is CASLSLSNTGELFF.